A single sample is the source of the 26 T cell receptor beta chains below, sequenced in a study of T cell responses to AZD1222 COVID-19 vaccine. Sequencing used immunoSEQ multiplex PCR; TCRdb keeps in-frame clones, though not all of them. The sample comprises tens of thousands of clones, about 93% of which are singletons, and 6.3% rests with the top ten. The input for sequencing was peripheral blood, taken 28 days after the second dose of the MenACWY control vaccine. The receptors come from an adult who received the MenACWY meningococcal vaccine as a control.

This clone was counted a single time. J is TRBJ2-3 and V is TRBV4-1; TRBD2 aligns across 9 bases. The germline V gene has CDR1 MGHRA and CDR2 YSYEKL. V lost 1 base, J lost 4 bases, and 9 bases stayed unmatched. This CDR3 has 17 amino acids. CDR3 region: CASSQGVLGLASDTQYF. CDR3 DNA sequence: TGCGCCAGCAGCCAAGGAGTATTGGGACTAGCATCAGATACGCAGTATTTT.

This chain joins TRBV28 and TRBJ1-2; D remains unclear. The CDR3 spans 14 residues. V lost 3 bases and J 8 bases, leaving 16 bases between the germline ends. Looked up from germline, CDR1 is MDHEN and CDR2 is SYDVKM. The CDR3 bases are TGTGCCAGCAGTTTGGGTAACCCCACCCGAGGCTACACCTTC. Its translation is CASSLGNPTRGYTF.

This CDR3 reads CASRPDSANTGELFF. For the CDR3, the DNA is TGTGCCAGTAGACCTGACAGTGCGAACACCGGGGAGCTGTTTTTT. V usage is TRBV19 and J usage is TRBJ2-2, with D tentatively TRBD1 (5 bases). V was shortened by 6 bases and J by 0 bases, with 11 bases between the two germline ends. The germline CDR1 and CDR2 sequences are LNHDA and SQIVND (reference sequence). This CDR3 has 15 residues.

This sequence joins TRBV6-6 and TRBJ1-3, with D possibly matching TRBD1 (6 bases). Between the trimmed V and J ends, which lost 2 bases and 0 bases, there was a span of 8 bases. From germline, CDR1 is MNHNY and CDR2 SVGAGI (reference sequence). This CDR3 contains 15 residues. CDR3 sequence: CASSYEGVSGNTIYF. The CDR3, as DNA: TGTGCCAGCAGTTACGAGGGGGTCTCTGGAAACACCATATATTTT.

CDR3: CASSKAGWGKVSNEQFF. CDR3 DNA sequence: TGTGCCAGCAGCAAAGCTGGATGGGGAAAGGTAAGCAATGAGCAGTTCTTC. This chain links TRBV21-1 with TRBJ2-1. TRBV21-1 has pseudogene status. This CDR3 is 17 amino acids long.

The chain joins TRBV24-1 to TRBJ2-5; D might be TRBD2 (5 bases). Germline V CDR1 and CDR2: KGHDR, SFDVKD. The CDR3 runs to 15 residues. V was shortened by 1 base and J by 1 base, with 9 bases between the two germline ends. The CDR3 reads CATSDFAGPQETQYF. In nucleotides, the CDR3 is TGTGCCACCAGTGATTTTGCGGGTCCCCAAGAGACCCAGTACTTC.

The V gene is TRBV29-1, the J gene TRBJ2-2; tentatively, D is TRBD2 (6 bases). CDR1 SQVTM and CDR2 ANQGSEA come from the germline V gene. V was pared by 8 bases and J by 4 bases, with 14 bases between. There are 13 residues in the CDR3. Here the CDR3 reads CSIRRGFTGELFF. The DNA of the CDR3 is TGCAGCATCCGGCGGGGATTCACCGGGGAGCTGTTTTTT.

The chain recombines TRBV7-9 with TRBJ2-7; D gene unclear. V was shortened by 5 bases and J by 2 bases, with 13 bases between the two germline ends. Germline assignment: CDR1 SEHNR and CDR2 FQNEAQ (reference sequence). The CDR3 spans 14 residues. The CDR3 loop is CASSTPRSPYEQYF. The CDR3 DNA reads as TGTGCCAGCAGCACACCCCGGTCCCCCTACGAGCAGTACTTC.

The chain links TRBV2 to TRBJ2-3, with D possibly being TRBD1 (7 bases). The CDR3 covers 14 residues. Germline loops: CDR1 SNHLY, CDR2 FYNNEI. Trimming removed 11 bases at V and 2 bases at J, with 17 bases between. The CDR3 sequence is CAGQGGTHTDTQYF. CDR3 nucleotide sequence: TGTGCCGGCCAGGGGGGCACACACACAGATACGCAGTATTTT.

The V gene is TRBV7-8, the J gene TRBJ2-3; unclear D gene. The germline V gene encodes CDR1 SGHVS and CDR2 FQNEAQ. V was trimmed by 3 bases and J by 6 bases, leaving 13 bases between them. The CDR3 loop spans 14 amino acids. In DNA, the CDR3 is TGTGCCAGCAGCTTGGCTTCGGCCCACGATACGCAGTATTTT. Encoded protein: CASSLASAHDTQYF.

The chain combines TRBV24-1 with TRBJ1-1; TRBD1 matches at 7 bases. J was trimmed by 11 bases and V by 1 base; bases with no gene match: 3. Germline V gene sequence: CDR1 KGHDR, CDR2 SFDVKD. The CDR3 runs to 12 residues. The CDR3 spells CATSDLQGMAFF. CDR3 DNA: TGTGCCACCAGTGATTTACAGGGGATGGCTTTCTTT.

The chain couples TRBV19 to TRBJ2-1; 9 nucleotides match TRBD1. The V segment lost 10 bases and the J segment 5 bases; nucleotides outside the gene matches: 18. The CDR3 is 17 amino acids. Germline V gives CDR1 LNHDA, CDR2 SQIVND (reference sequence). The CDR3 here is CATVPGQGRGPNNEQFF. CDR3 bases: TGTGCCACCGTCCCGGGACAGGGAAGGGGGCCCAACAATGAGCAGTTCTTC.

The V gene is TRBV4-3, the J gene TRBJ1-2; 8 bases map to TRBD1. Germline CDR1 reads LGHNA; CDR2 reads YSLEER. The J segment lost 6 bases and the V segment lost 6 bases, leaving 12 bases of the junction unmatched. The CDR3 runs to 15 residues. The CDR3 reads CASSLRTGQVNGYTF. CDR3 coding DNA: TGCGCCAGCAGTCTAAGGACAGGGCAAGTCAATGGCTACACCTTC.

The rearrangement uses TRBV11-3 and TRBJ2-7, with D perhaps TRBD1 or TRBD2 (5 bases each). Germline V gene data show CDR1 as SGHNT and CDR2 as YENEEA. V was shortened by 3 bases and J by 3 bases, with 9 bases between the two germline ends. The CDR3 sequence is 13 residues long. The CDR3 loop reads CASSFGTGYEQYF. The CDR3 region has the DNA TGTGCCAGCAGCTTCGGGACGGGCTACGAGCAGTACTTC.

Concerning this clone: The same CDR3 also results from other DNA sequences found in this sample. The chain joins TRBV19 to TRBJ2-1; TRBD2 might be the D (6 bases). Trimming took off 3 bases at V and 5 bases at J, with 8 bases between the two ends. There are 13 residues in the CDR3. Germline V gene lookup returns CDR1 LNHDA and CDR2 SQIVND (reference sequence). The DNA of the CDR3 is TGTGCCAGTAGTATTGGCGGGAACAATGAGCAGTTCTTC. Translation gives CASSIGGNNEQFF.

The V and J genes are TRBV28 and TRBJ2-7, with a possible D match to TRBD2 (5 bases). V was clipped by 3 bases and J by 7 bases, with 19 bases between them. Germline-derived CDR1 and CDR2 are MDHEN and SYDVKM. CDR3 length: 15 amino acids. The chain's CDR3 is CASSFSGSGRKEQYF. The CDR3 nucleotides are TGTGCCAGCAGTTTCAGTGGGAGTGGAAGGAAGGAGCAGTACTTC.

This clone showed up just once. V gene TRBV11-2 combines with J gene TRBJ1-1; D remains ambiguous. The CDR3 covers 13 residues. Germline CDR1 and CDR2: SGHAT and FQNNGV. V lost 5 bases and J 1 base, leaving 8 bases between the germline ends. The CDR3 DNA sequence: TGTGCCAGCAGCCGCGGTCGGAACACTGAAGCTTTCTTT. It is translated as CASSRGRNTEAFF.

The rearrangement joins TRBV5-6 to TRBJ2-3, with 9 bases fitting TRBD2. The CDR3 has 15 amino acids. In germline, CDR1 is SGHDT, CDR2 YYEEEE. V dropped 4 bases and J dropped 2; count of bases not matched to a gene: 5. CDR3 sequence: CASSVGTSTTDTQYF. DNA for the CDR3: TGTGCCAGCAGCGTCGGGACTAGCACCACAGATACGCAGTATTTT.

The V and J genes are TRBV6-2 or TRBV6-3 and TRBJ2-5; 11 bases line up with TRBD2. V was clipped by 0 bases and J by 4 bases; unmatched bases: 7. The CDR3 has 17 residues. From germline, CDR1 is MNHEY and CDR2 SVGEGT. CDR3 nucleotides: TGTGCCAGCAGTTACTCGAGAGGAACTAGCGGGGGAGAGACCCAGTACTTC. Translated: CASSYSRGTSGGETQYF.

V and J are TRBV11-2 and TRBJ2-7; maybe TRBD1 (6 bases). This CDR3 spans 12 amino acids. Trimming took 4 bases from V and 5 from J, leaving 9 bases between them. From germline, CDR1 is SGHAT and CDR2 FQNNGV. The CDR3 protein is CASSSRDNEQYF. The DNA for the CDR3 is TGTGCCAGCAGCTCCAGGGACAACGAGCAGTACTTC. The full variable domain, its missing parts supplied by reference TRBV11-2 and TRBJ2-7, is EAGVAQSPRYKIIEKRQSVAFWCNPISGHATLYWYQQILGQGPKLLIQFQNNGVVDDSQLPKDRFSAERLKGVDSTLKIQPAKLEDSAVYLCASSSRDNEQYFGPGTRLTVT.

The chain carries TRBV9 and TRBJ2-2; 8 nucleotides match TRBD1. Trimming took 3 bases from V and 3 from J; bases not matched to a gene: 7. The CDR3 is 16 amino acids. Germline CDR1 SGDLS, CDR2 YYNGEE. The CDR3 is CASSGPMGQDTGELFF. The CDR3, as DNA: TGTGCCAGCAGCGGTCCCATGGGACAGGACACCGGGGAGCTGTTTTTT. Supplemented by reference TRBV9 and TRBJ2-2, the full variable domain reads DSGVTQTPKHLITATGQRVTLRCSPRSGDLSVYWYQQSLDQGLQFLIQYYNGEERAKGNILERFSAQQFPDLHSELNLSSLELGDSALYFCASSGPMGQDTGELFFGEGSRLTVL.

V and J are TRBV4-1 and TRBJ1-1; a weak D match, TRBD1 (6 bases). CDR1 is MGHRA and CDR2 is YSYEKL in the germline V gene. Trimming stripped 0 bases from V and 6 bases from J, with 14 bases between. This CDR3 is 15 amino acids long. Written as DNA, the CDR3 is TGCGCCAGCAGCCAAGAGGGTAGGGGGAGGGCTGAAGCTTTCTTT. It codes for CASSQEGRGRAEAFF.

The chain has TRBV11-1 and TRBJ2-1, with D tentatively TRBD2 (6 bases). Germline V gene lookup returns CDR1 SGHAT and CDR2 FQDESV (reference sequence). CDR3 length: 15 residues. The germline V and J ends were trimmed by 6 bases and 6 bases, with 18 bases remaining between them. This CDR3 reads CASREISGRSNEQFF. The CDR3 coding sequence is TGTGCCAGCAGAGAGATAAGTGGGAGGAGCAATGAGCAGTTCTTC.

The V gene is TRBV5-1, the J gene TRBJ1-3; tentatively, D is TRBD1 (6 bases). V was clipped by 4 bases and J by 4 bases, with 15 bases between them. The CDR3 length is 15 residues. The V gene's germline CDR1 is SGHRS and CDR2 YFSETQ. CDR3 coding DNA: TGCGCCAGCAGCCGAGGACAGTCGGACGGAAACACCATATATTTT. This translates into CASSRGQSDGNTIYF.

CDR3 nucleotides: TGTGCCAGCAGCCCCGCGAGGGCGGGTCACGAGCAGTACTTC. Protein product: CASSPARAGHEQYF. This chain joins TRBV9 and TRBJ2-7; a possible D gene is TRBD2 (5 bases). Germline loops: CDR1 SGDLS, CDR2 YYNGEE. The germline V and J ends were trimmed by 4 bases and 5 bases, with 16 bases remaining between them. This CDR3 contains 14 residues.

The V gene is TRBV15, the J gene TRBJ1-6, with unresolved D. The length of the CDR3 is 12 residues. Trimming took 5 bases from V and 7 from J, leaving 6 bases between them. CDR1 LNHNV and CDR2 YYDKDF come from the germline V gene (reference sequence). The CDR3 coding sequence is TGTGCCACCAGCGAGCGAAATTCACCCCTCCACTTT. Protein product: CATSERNSPLHF.